Detailed here is one TCR beta chain. These data are taken from a study of technical replicates of blood from a few donors. V was clipped by 6 bases and J by 3 bases, with 10 bases between them. Germline-derived CDR1 and CDR2 are SNHLY and FYNNEI. CDR3 length: 13 amino acids. Sequenced by immunoSEQ multiplex PCR; TCRdb stores in-frame clones only, minus some. The sample contains tens of thousands of clones, approximately 96% of which appear only once. Sequenced sample: T cells isolated from PBMCs. This sequence joins TRBV2 and TRBJ2-3; tentative D call: TRBD2 (6 bases). This TCR derives from a human donor in good health. The CDR3 reads CASRRDFTDTQYF. In DNA form, the CDR3 reads TGTGCCAGCAGGCGGGACTTTACAGATACGCAGTATTTT. The variable domain in full, completed from reference TRBV2 and TRBJ2-3, reads EPEVTQTPSHQVTQMGQEVILRCVPISNHLYFYWYRQILGQKVEFLVSFYNNEISEKSEIFDDQFSVERPDGSNFTLKIRSTKLEDSAMYFCASRRDFTDTQYFGPGTRLTVL.